Listed below are T cell receptor beta chains from one sample, sequenced in a study of regulatory T cells in long-lasting Graves disease. TCRdb reprocessed the multiplex PCR reads with MiXCR, giving one entry per CDR3 protein. Of 650,000 to 700,000 distinct CDR3 sequences in the sample, around 30% are singletons; the top ten hold around 42%. The sequencing used peripheral blood mononuclear cells (PBMCs), collected when the disease was refractory, from a patient treated with antithyroid drugs. The receptors derive from a female donor with Graves disease. Both conserved end residues are part of each CDR3. A D gene is named only where the DNA matches it firmly. The listing skips clone size in some rows; elsewhere it reads once, few, many or a size class.

v_call	j_call	d_call	clone_size	cdr3_nt	cdr3_aa
TRBV12-3/TRBV12-4	TRBJ2-7	TRBD2	many	TGTGCCAGCAGTTTGCAAGGTGTAGGACTAGCGGGAAGGGAGCAGTACTTC	CASSLQGVGLAGREQYF
TRBV25-1	TRBJ2-7	TRBD2	few	TGTGCCAGCAGTGCCCCGGGACTAGTCCAATACGAGCAGTACTTC	CASSAPGLVQYEQYF
TRBV6-2/TRBV6-3	TRBJ1-5	-	-	TGTGCCAGCAGTGAAGTCTCCGGGGTTAGCAATCAGCCCCAGCATTTT	CASSEVSGVSNQPQHF
TRBV20-1	TRBJ1-1	-	few	TGCAGTGCTACTCTGGACAGTTTCATGAACACTGAAGCTTTCTTT	CSATLDSFMNTEAFF
TRBV2	TRBJ1-2	-	-	TGTGCCAGCAGTGTGGTGCGGGAGGGCTACACCTTC	CASSVVREGYTF
TRBV6-1	TRBJ2-5	-	few	TGTGCCAGCAGTGAATCGGCAGGGGCTGGAGAGACCCAGTACTTC	CASSESAGAGETQYF
TRBV10-1	TRBJ2-7	-	few	TGCGCCAGCATGGGACAACACTCCTACGAGCAGTACTTC	CASMGQHSYEQYF
TRBV19	TRBJ2-7	-	-	TGTGCCAGTAGTATGCCAGGATCCTCCTACGAGCAGTACTTC	CASSMPGSSYEQYF
TRBV7-3	TRBJ1-5	TRBD1	-	TGTGCCAGCAGCCCCGGACAGGTCCATCAGCCCCAGCATTTT	CASSPGQVHQPQHF
TRBV29-1	TRBJ1-5	TRBD1	few	TGCAGCGTTGGGTGGGGACAGGGCAATCAGCCCCAGCATTTT	CSVGWGQGNQPQHF
TRBV6-1	TRBJ2-7	-	-	TGTGCCAGCAGTGGCCCCGGGACCGGAGATTACGAGCAGTACTTC	CASSGPGTGDYEQYF
TRBV28	TRBJ1-5	-	many	TGTGCCAGCACCAGGGACGTTAGCAATCAGCCCCAGCATTTT	CASTRDVSNQPQHF
TRBV11-2	TRBJ1-5	-	few	TGTGCCAGCAGCTTTCCCATTGGTCCCAATCAGCCCCAGCATTTT	CASSFPIGPNQPQHF
TRBV25-1	TRBJ1-1	TRBD1	-	TGTGCCAGCAGTGAAGATAGACCGGACAGGGGATCTGAAGCTTTCTTT	CASSEDRPDRGSEAFF
TRBV12-3/TRBV12-4	TRBJ1-1	TRBD1	many	TGTGCCAGCAGATCTACAGGGGGTCGGAACACTGAAGCTTTCTTT	CASRSTGGRNTEAFF
TRBV2	TRBJ1-6	-	-	TGTGCCAGCATTCTACAGGGAAATTCACCCCTCCACTTT	CASILQGNSPLHF
TRBV5-1	TRBJ1-2	TRBD1	-	TGCGCCAGCAGCCCCCGATTGGGACAGGGAACGGCTGGCTACACCTTC	CASSPRLGQGTAGYTF
TRBV3-1	TRBJ2-5	-	few	TGTGCCAGCCGGACTGGTTCCCACCAGTACTTC	CASRTGSHQYF
TRBV28	TRBJ1-1	TRBD1	many	TGTGCCAGCAGTTGGGGGGGACAGGGGAACACTGAAGCTTTCTTT	CASSWGGQGNTEAFF
TRBV6-1	TRBJ2-3	TRBD2	-	TGTGCCAGCATGAAACCGGGACTAGCGGGAGGGAGGACAGATACGCAGTATTTT	CASMKPGLAGGRTDTQYF
TRBV28	TRBJ2-4	TRBD2	-	TGTGCCAGCAGGGGAGGGAAAAACATTCAGTACTTC	CASRGGKNIQYF
TRBV7-9	TRBJ1-4	-	-	TGTGCCAGCAGCCCCCGACAGGCGCCTAATGAAAAACTGTTTTTT	CASSPRQAPNEKLFF
TRBV28	TRBJ2-5	TRBD2	-	TGTGCCAGCAGTACCAGACTAGCGGGAGGAGAGACCCAGTACTTC	CASSTRLAGGETQYF
TRBV12-3/TRBV12-4	TRBJ2-2	-	-	TGTGCCAGCCGACGAACAGAAGCTGGGGAGCTGTTTTTT	CASRRTEAGELFF
TRBV6-1	TRBJ1-6	TRBD1	-	TGTGCCAGCAGTAAGGGCCACAGGGGCGGATCACCCCTCCACTTT	CASSKGHRGGSPLHF
TRBV3-1	TRBJ2-1	TRBD2	-	TGTGCCAGCAGCCAAGCCCTAGCGGGAGTACGGGCAAATGAGCAGTTCTTC	CASSQALAGVRANEQFF
TRBV11-2	TRBJ2-7	TRBD2	-	TGTGCCAGCAGCTTAGATTGGACTAGCGGGAGGAGTAACTCCTACGAGCAGTACTTC	CASSLDWTSGRSNSYEQYF
TRBV6-1	TRBJ1-2	-	-	TGTGCCAGCGCAGGGCTCCCTTCCTATGGCTACACCTTC	CASAGLPSYGYTF